This TCR beta chain was identified in a study of Graves' ophthalmopathy and Graves' hyperthyroidism. Germline V gene sequence: CDR1 LNHNV, CDR2 YYDKDF (reference sequence). This CDR3 spans 14 amino acids. Trimming cost V 0 bases and J 10 bases, with 13 bases left between them. This clonotype was found many times. Amplification from RNA transcripts yielded the TCR beta CDR3 regions. Second-round multiplex PCR came after a first-round RT-PCR that employed HTBI primers. From the multiplex PCR reads, TCRdb called clonotypes with MiXCR, one entry per CDR3 protein. The repertoire has about 370,000 distinct CDR3 sequences, approximately 20% of them found once; the top ten carry 1.6%.

V and J are TRBV15 and TRBJ2-4; maybe TRBD1 (5 bases). This clonotype was obtained from a woman between 18 and 29 years old with Graves' ophthalmopathy. The sequencing sample was made of peripheral blood. This chain's CDR3 is CATSRDQGISIQYF. CDR3 bases: TGTGCCACCAGCAGAGATCAGGGCATCTCGATTCAGTACTTC.